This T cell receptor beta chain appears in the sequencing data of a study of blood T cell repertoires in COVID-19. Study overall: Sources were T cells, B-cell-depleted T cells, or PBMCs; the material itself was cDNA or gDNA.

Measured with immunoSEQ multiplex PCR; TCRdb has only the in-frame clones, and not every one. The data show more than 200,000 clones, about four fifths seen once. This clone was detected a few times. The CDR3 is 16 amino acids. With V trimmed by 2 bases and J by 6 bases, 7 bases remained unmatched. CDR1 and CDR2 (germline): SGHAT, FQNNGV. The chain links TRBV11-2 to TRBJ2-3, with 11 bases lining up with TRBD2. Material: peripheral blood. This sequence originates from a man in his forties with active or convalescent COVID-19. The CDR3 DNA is TGTGCCAGCAGCTTACTTATTAGCGGGAGGGCGGATACGCAGTATTTT. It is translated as CASSLLISGRADTQYF.